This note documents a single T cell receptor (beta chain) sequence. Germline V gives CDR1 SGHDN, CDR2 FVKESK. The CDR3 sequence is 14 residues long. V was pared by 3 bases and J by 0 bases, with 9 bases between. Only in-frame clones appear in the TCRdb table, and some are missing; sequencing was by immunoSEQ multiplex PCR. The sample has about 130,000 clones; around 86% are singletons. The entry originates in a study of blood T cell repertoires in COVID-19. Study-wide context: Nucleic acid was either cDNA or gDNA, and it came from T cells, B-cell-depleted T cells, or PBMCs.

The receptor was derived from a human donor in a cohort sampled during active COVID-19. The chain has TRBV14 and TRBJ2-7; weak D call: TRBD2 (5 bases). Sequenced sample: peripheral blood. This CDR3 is CASSQRVTSYEQYF. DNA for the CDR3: TGTGCCAGCAGCCAGAGGGTAACCTCCTACGAGCAGTACTTC.